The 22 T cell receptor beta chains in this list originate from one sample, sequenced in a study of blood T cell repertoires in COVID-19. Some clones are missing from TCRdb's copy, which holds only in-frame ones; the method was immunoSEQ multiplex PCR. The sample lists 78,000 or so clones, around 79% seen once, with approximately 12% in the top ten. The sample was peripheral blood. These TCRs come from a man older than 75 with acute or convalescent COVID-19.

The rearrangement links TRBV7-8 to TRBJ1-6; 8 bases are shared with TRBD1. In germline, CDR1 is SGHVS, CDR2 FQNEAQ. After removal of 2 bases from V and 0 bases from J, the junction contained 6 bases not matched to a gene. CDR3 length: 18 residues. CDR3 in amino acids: CASSLYRTGSSYNSPLHF. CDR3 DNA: TGTGCCAGCAGCTTATACCGGACAGGGAGCTCCTATAATTCACCCCTCCACTTT.

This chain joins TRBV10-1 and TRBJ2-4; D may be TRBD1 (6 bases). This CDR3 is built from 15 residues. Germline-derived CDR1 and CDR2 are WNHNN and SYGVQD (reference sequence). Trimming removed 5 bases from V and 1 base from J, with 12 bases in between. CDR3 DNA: TGCGCCAGCAGTTTGACAGGCCCGGCCAAAAACATTCAGTACTTC. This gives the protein CASSLTGPAKNIQYF.

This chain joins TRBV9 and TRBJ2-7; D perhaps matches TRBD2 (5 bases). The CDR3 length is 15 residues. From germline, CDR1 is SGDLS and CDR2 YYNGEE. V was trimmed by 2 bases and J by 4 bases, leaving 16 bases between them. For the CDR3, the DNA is TGTGCCAGCAGCGTGAGTCCGGGGTCCGATTACGAGCAGTACTTC. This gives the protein CASSVSPGSDYEQYF.

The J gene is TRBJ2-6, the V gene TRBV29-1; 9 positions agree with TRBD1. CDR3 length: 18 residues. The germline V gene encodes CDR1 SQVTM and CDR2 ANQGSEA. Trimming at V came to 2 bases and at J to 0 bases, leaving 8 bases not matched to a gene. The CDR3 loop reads CSVEPDRGSPSGANVLTF. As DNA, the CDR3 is TGCAGCGTTGAACCAGACAGGGGGTCTCCCTCTGGGGCCAACGTCCTGACTTTC.

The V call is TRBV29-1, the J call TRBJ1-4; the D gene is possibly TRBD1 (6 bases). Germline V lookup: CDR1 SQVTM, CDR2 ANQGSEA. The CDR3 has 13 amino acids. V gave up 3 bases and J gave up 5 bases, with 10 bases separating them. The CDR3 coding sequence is TGCAGCGTTGAGGGGCAGGGGAATGAAAAACTGTTTTTT. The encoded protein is CSVEGQGNEKLFF. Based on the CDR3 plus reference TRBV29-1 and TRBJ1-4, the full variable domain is SAVISQKPSRDICQRGTSLTIQCQVDSQVTMMFWYRQQPGQSLTLIATANQGSEATYESGFVIDKFPISRPNLTFSTLTVSNMSPEDSSIYLCSVEGQGNEKLFFGSGTQLSVL.

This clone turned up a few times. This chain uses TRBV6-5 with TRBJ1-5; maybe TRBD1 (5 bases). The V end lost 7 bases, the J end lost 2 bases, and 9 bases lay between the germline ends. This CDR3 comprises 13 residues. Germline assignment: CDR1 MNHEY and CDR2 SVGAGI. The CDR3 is CASKYRRNQPQHF. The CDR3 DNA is TGTGCCAGCAAGTACAGGCGCAATCAGCCCCAGCATTTT.

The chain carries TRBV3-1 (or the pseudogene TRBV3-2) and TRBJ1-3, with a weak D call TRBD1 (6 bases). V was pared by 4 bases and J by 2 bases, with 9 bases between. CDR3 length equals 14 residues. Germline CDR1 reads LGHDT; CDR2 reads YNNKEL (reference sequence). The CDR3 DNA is TGTGCCAGCAGCCCCCACAGGGCTGGAAACACCATATATTTT. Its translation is CASSPHRAGNTIYF.

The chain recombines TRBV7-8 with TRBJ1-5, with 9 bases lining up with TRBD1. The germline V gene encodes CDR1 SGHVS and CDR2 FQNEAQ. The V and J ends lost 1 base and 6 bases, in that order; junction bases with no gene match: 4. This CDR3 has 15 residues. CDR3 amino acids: CASSLVPGQGQPQHF. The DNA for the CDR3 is TGTGCCAGCAGCTTAGTACCGGGACAGGGTCAGCCCCAGCATTTT.

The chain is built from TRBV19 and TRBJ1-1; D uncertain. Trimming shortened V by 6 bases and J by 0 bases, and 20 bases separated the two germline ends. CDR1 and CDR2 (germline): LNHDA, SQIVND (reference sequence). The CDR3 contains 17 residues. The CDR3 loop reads CASSQNLFSVMNTEAFF. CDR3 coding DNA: TGTGCCAGTAGCCAAAACCTATTTAGCGTCATGAACACTGAAGCTTTCTTT. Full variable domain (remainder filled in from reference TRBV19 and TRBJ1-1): DGGITQSPKYLFRKEGQNVTLSCEQNLNHDAMYWYRQDPGQGLRLIYYSQIVNDFQKGDIAEGYSVSREKKESFPLTVTSAQKNPTAFYLCASSQNLFSVMNTEAFFGQGTRLTVV.

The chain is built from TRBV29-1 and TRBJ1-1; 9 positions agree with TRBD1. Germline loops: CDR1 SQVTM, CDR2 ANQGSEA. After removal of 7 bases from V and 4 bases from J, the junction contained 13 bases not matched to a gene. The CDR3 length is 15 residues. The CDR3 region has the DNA TGCAGCGCCTCAAACACCGGGACAGGGACCACTGAAGCTTTCTTT. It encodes CSASNTGTGTTEAFF.

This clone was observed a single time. This chain's CDR3 is CASLTRTGTLNTEAFF. The CDR3 DNA reads as TGCGCCAGCCTTACGCGGACAGGGACGTTGAACACTGAAGCTTTCTTT. The chain uses TRBV5-1 and TRBJ1-1; 8 bases agree with TRBD1. Trimming removed 7 bases from V and 0 bases from J; junction bases left unmatched: 11. The CDR3 contains 16 residues. Per germline, CDR1 SGHRS and CDR2 YFSETQ. The complete variable domain, with remaining parts taken from reference TRBV5-1 and TRBJ1-1, reads KAGVTQTPRYLIKTRGQQVTLSCSPISGHRSVSWYQQTPGQGLQFLFEYFSETQRNKGNFPGRFSGRQFSNSRSEMNVSTLELGDSALYLCASLTRTGTLNTEAFFGQGTRLTVV.

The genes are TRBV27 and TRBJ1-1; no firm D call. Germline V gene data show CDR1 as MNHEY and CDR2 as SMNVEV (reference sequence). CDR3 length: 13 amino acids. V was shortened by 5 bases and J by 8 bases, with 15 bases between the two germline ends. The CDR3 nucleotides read TGTGCCAGCAGTCGCGGCTCTTTGCGGGAAGCTTTCTTT. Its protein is CASSRGSLREAFF.

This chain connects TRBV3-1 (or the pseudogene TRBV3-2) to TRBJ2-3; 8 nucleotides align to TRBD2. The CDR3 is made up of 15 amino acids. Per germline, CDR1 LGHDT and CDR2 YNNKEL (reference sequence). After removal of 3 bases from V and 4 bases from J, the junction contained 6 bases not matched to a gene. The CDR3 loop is CASSQRGDGPDTQYF. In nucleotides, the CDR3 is TGTGCCAGCAGCCAGCGGGGGGACGGACCAGATACGCAGTATTTT.

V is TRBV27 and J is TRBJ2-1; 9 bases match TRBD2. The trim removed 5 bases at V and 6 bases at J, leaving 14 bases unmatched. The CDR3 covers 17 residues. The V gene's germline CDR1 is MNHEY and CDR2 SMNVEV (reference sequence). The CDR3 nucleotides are TGTGCCAGCAGTCCTCGATGGGGCGGGGGGGCCCGCAATGAGCAGTTCTTC. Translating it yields CASSPRWGGGARNEQFF.

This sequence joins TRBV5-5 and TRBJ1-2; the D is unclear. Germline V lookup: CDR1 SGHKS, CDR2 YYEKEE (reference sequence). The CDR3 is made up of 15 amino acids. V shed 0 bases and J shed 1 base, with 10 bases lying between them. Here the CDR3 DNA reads TGTGCCAGCAGCTTGGCGGCGGTCAATAACTATGGCTACACCTTC. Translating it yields CASSLAAVNNYGYTF.

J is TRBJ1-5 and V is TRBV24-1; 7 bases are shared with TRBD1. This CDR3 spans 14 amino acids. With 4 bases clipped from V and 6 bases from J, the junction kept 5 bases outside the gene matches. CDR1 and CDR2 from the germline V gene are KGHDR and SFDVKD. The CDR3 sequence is CATSDETGTQPQHF. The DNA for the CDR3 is TGTGCCACCAGTGACGAGACAGGGACTCAGCCCCAGCATTTT.

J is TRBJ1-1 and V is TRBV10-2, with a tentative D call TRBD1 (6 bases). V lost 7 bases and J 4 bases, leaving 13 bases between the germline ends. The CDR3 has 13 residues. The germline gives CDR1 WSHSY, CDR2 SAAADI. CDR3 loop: CASTRQETTEAFF. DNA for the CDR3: TGCGCCAGCACCCGACAGGAAACCACTGAAGCTTTCTTT.

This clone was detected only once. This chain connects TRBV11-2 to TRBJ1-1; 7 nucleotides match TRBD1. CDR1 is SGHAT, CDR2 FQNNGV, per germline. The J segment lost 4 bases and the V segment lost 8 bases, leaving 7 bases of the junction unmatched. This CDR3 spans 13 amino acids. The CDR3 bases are TGTGCCAGCGGATCTCAGGGGGGCACTGAAGCTTTCTTT. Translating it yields CASGSQGGTEAFF.

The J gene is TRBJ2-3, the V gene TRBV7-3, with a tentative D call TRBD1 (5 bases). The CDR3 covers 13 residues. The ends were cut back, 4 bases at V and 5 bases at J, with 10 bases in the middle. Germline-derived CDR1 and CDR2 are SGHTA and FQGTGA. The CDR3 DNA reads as TGTGCCAGCAGCTCCGGACACCTAGATACGCAGTATTTT. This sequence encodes CASSSGHLDTQYF.

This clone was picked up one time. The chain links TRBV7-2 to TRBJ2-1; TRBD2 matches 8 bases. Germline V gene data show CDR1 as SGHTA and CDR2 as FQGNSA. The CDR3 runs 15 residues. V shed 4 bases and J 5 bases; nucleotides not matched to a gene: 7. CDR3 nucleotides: TGTGCCAGCAGCTGGGGAGCGGGGGCACACAATGAGCAGTTCTTC. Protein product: CASSWGAGAHNEQFF.

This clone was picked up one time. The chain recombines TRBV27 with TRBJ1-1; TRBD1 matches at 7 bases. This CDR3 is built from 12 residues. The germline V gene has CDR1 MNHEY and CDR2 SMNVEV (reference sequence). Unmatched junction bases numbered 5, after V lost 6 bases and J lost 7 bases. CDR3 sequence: CASRGQLFEAFF. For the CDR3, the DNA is TGTGCCAGCAGGGGACAGTTGTTTGAAGCTTTCTTT.

The CDR3 region is CASSKDHGRPLHF. In DNA, the CDR3 is TGTGCCAGTTCAAAGGACCATGGGAGACCCCTCCACTTT. The chain is built from TRBV2 and TRBJ1-6; the D is unclear. V was shortened by 9 bases and J by 12 bases, with 18 bases between the two germline ends. In germline, CDR1 is SNHLY, CDR2 FYNNEI. This CDR3 has 13 residues.